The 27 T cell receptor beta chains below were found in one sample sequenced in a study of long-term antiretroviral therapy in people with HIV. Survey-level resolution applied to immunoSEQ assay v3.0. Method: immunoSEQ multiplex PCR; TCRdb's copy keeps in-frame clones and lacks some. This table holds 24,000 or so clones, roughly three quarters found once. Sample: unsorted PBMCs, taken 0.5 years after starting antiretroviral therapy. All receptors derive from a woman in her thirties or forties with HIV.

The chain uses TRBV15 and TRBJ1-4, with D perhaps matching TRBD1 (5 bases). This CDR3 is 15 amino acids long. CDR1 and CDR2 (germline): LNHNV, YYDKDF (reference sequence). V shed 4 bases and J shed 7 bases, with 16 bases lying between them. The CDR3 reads CATSTRTGRAEKLFF. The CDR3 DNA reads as TGTGCCACCAGCACCCGGACGGGCAGGGCTGAAAAACTGTTTTTT.

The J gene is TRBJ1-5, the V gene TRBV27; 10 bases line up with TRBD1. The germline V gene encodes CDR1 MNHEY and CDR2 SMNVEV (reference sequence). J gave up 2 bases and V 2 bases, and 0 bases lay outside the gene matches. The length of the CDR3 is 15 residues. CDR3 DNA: TGTGCCAGCAGTTTAGGACAGGGGGGCAATCAGCCCCAGCATTTT. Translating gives CASSLGQGGNQPQHF.

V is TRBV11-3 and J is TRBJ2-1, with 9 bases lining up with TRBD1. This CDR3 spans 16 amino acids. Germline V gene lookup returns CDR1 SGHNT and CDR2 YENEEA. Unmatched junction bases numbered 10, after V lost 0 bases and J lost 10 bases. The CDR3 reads CASSLDGRDRVVEQFF. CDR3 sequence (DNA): TGTGCCAGCAGCTTAGACGGCCGGGACAGGGTGGTCGAGCAGTTCTTC.

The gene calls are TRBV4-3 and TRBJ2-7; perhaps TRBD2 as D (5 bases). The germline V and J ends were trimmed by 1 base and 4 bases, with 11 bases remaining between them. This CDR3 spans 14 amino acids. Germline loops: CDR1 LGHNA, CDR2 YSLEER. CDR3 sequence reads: CASSQVRGKYEQYF. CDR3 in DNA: TGCGCCAGCAGCCAAGTTCGGGGAAAATACGAGCAGTACTTC.

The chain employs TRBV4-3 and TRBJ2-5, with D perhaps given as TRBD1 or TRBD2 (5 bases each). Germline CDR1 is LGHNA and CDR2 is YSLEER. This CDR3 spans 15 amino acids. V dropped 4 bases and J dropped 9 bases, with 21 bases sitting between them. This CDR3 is CASSRLGAGGAAQYF. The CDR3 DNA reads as TGCGCCAGCAGCCGCCTGGGCGCGGGTGGGGCGGCCCAGTACTTC.

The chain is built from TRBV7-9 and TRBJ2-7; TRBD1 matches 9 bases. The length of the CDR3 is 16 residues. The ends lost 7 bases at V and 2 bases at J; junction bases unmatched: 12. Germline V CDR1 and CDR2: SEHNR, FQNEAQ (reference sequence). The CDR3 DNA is TGTGCCAGCACCTCTTACGGGAGGACAGGGGCCTACGAGCAGTACTTC. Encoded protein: CASTSYGRTGAYEQYF.

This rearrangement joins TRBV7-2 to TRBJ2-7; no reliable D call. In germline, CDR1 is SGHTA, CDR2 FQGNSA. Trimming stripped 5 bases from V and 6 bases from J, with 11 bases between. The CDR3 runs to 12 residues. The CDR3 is CASSPPDSEQYF. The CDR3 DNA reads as TGTGCCAGCAGCCCGCCTGACTCCGAGCAGTACTTC. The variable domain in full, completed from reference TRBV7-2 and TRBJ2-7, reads GAGVSQSPSNKVTEKGKDVELRCDPISGHTALYWYRQSLGQGLEFLIYFQGNSAPDKSGLPSDRFSAERTGGSVSTLTIQRTQQEDSAVYLCASSPPDSEQYFGPGTRLTVT.

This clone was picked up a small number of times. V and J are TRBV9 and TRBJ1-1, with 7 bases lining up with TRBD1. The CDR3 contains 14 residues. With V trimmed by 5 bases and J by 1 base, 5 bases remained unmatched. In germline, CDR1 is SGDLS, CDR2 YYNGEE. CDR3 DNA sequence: TGTGCCAGCAGGAGGGGGCCCCCGAACACTGAAGCTTTCTTT. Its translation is CASRRGPPNTEAFF.

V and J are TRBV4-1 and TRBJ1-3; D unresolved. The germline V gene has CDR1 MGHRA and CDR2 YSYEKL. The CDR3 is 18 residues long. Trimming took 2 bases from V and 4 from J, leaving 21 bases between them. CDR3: CASSQTPRTVLTGNTIYF. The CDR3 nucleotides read TGCGCCAGCAGCCAAACGCCCCGGACGGTGCTGACGGGAAACACCATATATTTT.

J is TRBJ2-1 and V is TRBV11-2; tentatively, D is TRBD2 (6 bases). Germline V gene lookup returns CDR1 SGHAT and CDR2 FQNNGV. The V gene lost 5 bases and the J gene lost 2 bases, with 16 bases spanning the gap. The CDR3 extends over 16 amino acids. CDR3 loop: CASSPAGRGPYNEQFF. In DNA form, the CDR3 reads TGTGCCAGCAGCCCGGCGGGGCGGGGACCCTACAATGAGCAGTTCTTC.

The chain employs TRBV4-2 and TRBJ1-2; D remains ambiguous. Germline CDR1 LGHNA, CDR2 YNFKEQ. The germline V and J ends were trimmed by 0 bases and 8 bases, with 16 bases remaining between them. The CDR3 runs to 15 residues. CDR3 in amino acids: CASSQDLGISEGYTF. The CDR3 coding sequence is TGTGCCAGCAGCCAAGATCTGGGGATAAGTGAGGGCTACACCTTC.

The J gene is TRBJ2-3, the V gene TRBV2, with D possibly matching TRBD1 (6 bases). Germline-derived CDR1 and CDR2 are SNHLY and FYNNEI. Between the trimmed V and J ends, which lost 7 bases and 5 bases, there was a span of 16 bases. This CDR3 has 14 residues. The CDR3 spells CASNYQGNQDTQYF. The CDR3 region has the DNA TGTGCCAGCAATTATCAGGGGAATCAAGATACGCAGTATTTT.

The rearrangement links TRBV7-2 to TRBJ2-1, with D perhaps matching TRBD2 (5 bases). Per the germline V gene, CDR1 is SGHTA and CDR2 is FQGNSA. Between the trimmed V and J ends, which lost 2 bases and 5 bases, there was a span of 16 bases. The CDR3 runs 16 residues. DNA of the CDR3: TGTGCCAGCAGCTTAAATCCCGGCGGGCAGCACAATGAGCAGTTCTTC. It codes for CASSLNPGGQHNEQFF.

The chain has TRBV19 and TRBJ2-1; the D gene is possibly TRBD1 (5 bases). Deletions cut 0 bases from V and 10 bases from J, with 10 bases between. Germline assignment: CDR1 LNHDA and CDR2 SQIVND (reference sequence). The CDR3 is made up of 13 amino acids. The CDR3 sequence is CASSIDKTDEQFF. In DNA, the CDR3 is TGTGCCAGTAGTATAGATAAGACAGACGAGCAGTTCTTC.

The DNA of the CDR3 is TGTGCCTGGACTCGGGACAGGGGACGAGAGACCCAGTACTTC. Protein: CAWTRDRGRETQYF. The chain uses TRBV30 and TRBJ2-5; 10 positions match TRBD1. This CDR3 comprises 14 residues. V gave up 4 bases and J gave up 4 bases; unmatched junction bases: 6. Per germline, CDR1 GTSNPN and CDR2 SVGIG (reference sequence).

CDR3 bases: TGTGCCAGCAGCGGGACTAGCGGATCCACAGATACGCAGTATTTT. Its translation: CASSGTSGSTDTQYF. The rearrangement joins TRBV5-6 to TRBJ2-3; TRBD2 agrees at 11 bases. V was clipped by 4 bases and J by 2 bases; unmatched bases: 3. Germline V lookup: CDR1 SGHDT, CDR2 YYEEEE. This CDR3 spans 15 amino acids.

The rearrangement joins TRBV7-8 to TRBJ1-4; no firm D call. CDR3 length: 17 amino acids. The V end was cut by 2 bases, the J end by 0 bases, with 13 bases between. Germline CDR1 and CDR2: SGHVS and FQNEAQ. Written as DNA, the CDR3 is TGTGCCAGCAGCTTATATGAGACGGGGACAACTAATGAAAAACTGTTTTTT. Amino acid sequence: CASSLYETGTTNEKLFF.

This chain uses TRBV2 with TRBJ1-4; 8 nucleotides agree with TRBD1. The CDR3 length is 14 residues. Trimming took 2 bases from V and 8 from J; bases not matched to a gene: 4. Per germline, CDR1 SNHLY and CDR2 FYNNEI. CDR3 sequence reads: CASSELGQVEKLFF. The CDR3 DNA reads TGTGCCAGCAGTGAATTGGGACAGGTAGAAAAACTGTTTTTT.

Here the CDR3 reads CAWSRQGVSEAFF. CDR3 coding DNA: TGTGCCTGGAGTCGGCAGGGAGTCTCTGAAGCTTTCTTT. The J gene is TRBJ1-1, the V gene TRBV30, with D possibly TRBD1 on 5 matching bases. This CDR3 comprises 13 residues. Germline loops: CDR1 GTSNPN, CDR2 SVGIG (reference sequence). Between the trimmed V and J ends, which lost 2 bases and 6 bases, there was a span of 13 bases.

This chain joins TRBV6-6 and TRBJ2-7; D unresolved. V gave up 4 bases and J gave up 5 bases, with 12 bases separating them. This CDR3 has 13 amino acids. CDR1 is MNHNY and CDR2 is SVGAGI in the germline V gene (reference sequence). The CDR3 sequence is CASSLMAANEQYF. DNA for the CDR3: TGTGCCAGCAGTTTAATGGCAGCGAACGAGCAGTACTTC.

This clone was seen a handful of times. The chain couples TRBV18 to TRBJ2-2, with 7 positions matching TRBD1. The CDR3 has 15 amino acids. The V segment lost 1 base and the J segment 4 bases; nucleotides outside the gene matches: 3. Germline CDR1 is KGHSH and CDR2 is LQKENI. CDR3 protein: CASSPQGASTGELFF. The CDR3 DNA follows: TGTGCCAGCTCACCACAGGGGGCGAGCACCGGGGAGCTGTTTTTT.

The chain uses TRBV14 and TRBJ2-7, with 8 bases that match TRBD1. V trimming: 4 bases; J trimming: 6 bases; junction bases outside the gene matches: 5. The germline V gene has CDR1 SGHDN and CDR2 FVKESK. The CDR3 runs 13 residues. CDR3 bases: TGTGCCAGCAGCCGTCGGACAGGGAGCGAGCAGTACTTC. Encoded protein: CASSRRTGSEQYF.

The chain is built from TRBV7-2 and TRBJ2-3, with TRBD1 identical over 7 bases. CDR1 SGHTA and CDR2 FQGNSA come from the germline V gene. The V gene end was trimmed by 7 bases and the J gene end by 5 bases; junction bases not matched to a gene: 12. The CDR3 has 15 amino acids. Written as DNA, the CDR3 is TGTGCCAGCACCCTATCCTCTAACAGGGGAGATACGCAGTATTTT. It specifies CASTLSSNRGDTQYF.

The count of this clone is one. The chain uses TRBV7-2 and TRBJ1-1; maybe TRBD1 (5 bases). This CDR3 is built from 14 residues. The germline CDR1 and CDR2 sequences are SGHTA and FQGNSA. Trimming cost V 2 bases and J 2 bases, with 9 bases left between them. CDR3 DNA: TGTGCCAGCAGCTTACAGGGCGAAAACACTGAAGCTTTCTTT. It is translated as CASSLQGENTEAFF.

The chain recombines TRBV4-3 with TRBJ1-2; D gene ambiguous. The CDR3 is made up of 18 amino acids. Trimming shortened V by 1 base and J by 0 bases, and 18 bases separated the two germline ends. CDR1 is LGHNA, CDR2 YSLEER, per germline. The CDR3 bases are TGCGCCAGCAGCCAAGTTATGGGAGAGGGCCTAGCTAACTATGGCTACACCTTC. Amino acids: CASSQVMGEGLANYGYTF.

In DNA form, the CDR3 reads TGCGCCAGCAGCCGCCCGGGACAGAAAAGCGAGCAGTACTTC. It translates to CASSRPGQKSEQYF. This chain uses TRBV4-1 with TRBJ2-7; 7 bases agree with TRBD1. The junction had 9 bases not matched to a gene; V was cut back by 4 bases and J by 6 bases. Looked up from germline, CDR1 is MGHRA and CDR2 is YSYEKL. The CDR3 consists of 14 residues.

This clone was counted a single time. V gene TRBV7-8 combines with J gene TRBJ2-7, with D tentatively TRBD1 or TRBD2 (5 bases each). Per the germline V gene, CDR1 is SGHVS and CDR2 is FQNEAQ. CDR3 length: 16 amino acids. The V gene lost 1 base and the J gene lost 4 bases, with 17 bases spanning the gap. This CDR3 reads CASSLGRDPSFYEQYF. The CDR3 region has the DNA TGTGCCAGCAGCTTAGGCCGGGACCCTAGCTTTTACGAGCAGTACTTC.